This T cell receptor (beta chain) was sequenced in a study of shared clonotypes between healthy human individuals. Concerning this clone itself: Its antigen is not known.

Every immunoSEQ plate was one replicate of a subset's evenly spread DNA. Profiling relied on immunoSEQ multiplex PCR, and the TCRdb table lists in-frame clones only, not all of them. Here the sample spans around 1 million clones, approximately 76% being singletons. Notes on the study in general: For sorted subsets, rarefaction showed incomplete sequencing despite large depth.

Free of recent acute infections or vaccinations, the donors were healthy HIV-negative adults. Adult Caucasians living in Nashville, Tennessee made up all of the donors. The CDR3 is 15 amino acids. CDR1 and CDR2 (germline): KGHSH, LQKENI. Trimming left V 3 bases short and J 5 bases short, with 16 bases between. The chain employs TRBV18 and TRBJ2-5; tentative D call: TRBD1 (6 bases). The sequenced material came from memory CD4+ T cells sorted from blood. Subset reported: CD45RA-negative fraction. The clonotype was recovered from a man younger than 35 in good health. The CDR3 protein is CASSPGTSPTETQYF. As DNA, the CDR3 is TGTGCCAGCTCACCCGGGACATCGCCCACTGAGACCCAGTACTTC.